This T cell receptor (beta chain) appears in the sequencing data of a study of cytotoxic CD8 clonotypes in ibrutinib-treated CLL. General study findings and limits: Public clonotypes, found uncommonly, either contracted or stayed stable on treatment. Higher clonality was seen at ibrutinib response and a return toward baseline at progression. Pretreatment clonality was elevated relative to age-matched healthy donors and paralleled circulating CD8+ T-cell counts. Patients with sustained remission and those progressing were sampled at differing times.

CDR3 size: 14 residues. Looked up from germline, CDR1 is LNHDA and CDR2 is SQIVND (reference sequence). V shed 8 bases and J shed 2 bases, with 16 bases lying between them. Details on this clone: What it binds is not known.

TCRdb's table, derived via immunoSEQ multiplex PCR, lists solely in-frame clones and lacks some. Of some 100,000 clones listed, 55% to 75% are singletons. The V gene is TRBV19, the J gene TRBJ2-7, with D perhaps TRBD2 (6 bases). This TCR was sampled from a human donor with chronic lymphocytic leukemia. The specimen comprised PBMCs, sampled after 24 months of ibrutinib treatment. This chain's CDR3 is CASSSQGGTYEQYF. The CDR3 coding sequence is TGTGCCAGTTCCAGTCAGGGAGGAACCTACGAGCAGTACTTC.